This TCR beta chain is from a study of cytomegalovirus exposure and HLA in healthy donors. Germline V gene data show CDR1 as SGHDN and CDR2 as FVKESK. CDR3 size: 12 residues. Trimming removed 1 base from V and 6 bases from J, with 5 bases in between. The PCR employed 60 Vbeta primers together with 13 Jbeta primers. Sequenced by immunoSEQ multiplex PCR; TCRdb stores in-frame clones only, minus some. The profile shows about 230,000 clones, 85% to 90% of them singletons. Sequencing was performed on PBMCs. The TCR sequence derives from a human donor in good health. The V and J genes are TRBV14 and TRBJ2-3; no clear D gene. CDR3 sequence: CASSQGLDTQYF. The DNA for the CDR3 is TGTGCCAGCAGCCAAGGACTTGATACGCAGTATTTT.